These 12 T cell receptor beta chains came from one sample sequenced in a study of CD8 T cells in Susac syndrome. Reverse transcription used roughly 0.5 to 1 ug RNA and random hexamers. TCRdb re-called the immunoSEQ multiplex PCR reads with MiXCR, one entry per CDR3 protein. The sample shows 200,000 or so distinct CDR3 sequences, 90% to 95% of them seen only once. The sequenced sample consisted of CD4+ T cells from PBMCs. Receptors originate from a human donor with multiple sclerosis.

The J gene is TRBJ1-1, the V gene TRBV4-1; D possibly corresponds to TRBD1 (5 bases). This CDR3 region has 17 residues. CDR1 is MGHRA and CDR2 is YSYEKL in the germline V gene. Trimming shortened V by 0 bases and J by 3 bases, and 17 bases separated the two germline ends. The CDR3 nucleotides read TGCGCCAGCAGCCAAGACCCACGGGGCAAACGGTACACTGAAGCTTTCTTT. The encoded protein is CASSQDPRGKRYTEAFF.

The chain is built from TRBV4-2 and TRBJ2-2, with TRBD2 as a possible D gene (5 bases). This CDR3 is built from 14 residues. CDR1 is LGHNA and CDR2 is YNFKEQ in the germline V gene. V was pared by 0 bases and J by 9 bases, with 11 bases between. The CDR3 DNA follows: TGTGCCAGCAGCCAAGATCGAGGCGGGCGGGAGCTGTTTTTT. Residues: CASSQDRGGRELFF.

This sequence joins TRBV6-1 and TRBJ1-1; no definite D call. Trimming took off 4 bases at V and 11 bases at J, with 17 bases between the two ends. This CDR3 has 13 amino acids. Germline loops: CDR1 MNHNS, CDR2 SASEGT. CDR3 region: CASSVRREVIAFF. The CDR3 DNA is TGTGCCAGCAGTGTTCGGAGGGAAGTTATCGCTTTCTTT.

This clonotype showed up just once. The rearrangement joins TRBV7-9 to TRBJ2-2; 9 positions agree with TRBD1. After removal of 4 bases from V and 6 bases from J, the junction contained 6 bases not matched to a gene. The CDR3 runs to 15 residues. CDR1 SEHNR and CDR2 FQNEAQ come from the germline V gene (reference sequence). DNA for the CDR3: TGTGCCAGCAGCTCCGGGACAGGGTCGTCCGGGGAGCTGTTTTTT. This sequence encodes CASSSGTGSSGELFF.

The chain employs TRBV3-1 and TRBJ1-2, with D hard to call. This CDR3 contains 11 residues. Trimming removed 3 bases at V and 7 bases at J, with 6 bases between. Germline assignment: CDR1 LGHDT and CDR2 YNNKEL (reference sequence). The CDR3 sequence: CASSHPGGYTF. DNA for the CDR3: TGTGCCAGCAGCCACCCCGGTGGCTACACCTTC. The full variable domain, completed using reference TRBV3-1 and TRBJ1-2, is DTAVSQTPKYLVTQMGNDKSIKCEQNLGHDTMYWYKQDSKKFLKIMFSYNNKELIINETVPNRFSPKSPDKAHLNLHINSLELGDSAVYFCASSHPGGYTFGSGTRLTVV.

J is TRBJ1-6 and V is TRBV20-1; 9 bases line up with TRBD1. Losses at the gene ends were 0 bases for V and 7 bases for J; bases not matched to a gene: 7. Germline lookup yields CDR1 DFQATT and CDR2 SNEGSKA (reference sequence). The CDR3 loop spans 16 amino acids. The CDR3 DNA reads TGCAGTGCTAGAGAACAGCCCGGGACAGGGAATTCACCCCTCCACTTT. Protein product: CSAREQPGTGNSPLHF.

V gene TRBV30 combines with J gene TRBJ2-7; D might be TRBD2 (7 bases). V shed 1 base and J shed 0 bases, with 10 bases lying between them. Looked up from germline, CDR1 is GTSNPN and CDR2 is SVGIG (reference sequence). The CDR3 extends over 14 amino acids. The CDR3, as DNA: TGTGCCTGGAGTGGGGGGGGCTCCTCCTACGAGCAGTACTTC. This codes for CAWSGGGSSYEQYF.

This rearrangement joins TRBV7-3 to TRBJ2-1; D might be TRBD1 or TRBD2, each matching 5 bases. V was clipped by 2 bases and J by 5 bases, with 10 bases between them. The CDR3 has 14 residues. Germline V gene data show CDR1 as SGHTA and CDR2 as FQGTGA. CDR3 nucleotide sequence: TGTGCCAGCAGCTTAGGGACGGAGAACAATGAGCAGTTCTTC. Translating it yields CASSLGTENNEQFF.

The chain has TRBV3-1 and TRBJ2-1; D may be TRBD1 (6 bases). The CDR3 totals 15 residues. The germline V gene has CDR1 LGHDT and CDR2 YNNKEL (reference sequence). Trimming left V 1 base short and J 4 bases short, with 11 bases between. DNA for the CDR3: TGTGCCAGCAGCCAAGGGACAGTGTCGTACAATGAGCAGTTCTTC. It yields the protein CASSQGTVSYNEQFF.

This sequence joins TRBV3-1 and TRBJ1-1, with TRBD1 identical over 7 bases. The CDR3 length is 15 residues. The V and J ends lost 5 bases and 6 bases, in that order; junction bases with no gene match: 12. Germline V gene lookup returns CDR1 LGHDT and CDR2 YNNKEL (reference sequence). CDR3 sequence reads: CASSYRQGQFSEAFF. The CDR3 DNA reads as TGTGCCAGCAGCTATCGACAGGGTCAGTTTTCTGAAGCTTTCTTT.

The chain links TRBV7-8 to TRBJ1-5; no firm D call. Germline values: CDR1 SGHVS, CDR2 FQNEAQ. The CDR3 covers 14 residues. V was clipped by 1 base and J by 5 bases, with 9 bases between them. CDR3 nucleotides: TGTGCCAGCAGCTTAGGTTGGGGTGATCAGCCCCAGCATTTT. Amino acids: CASSLGWGDQPQHF.

This chain uses TRBV5-6 with TRBJ2-3, with a tentative D call TRBD2 (6 bases). The V gene lost 6 bases and the J gene lost 4 bases, with 9 bases spanning the gap. CDR1 is SGHDT, CDR2 YYEEEE, per germline. CDR3 size: 12 residues. Here the CDR3 DNA reads TGTGCCAGCACCGCGGGGTCAGATACGCAGTATTTT. This codes for CASTAGSDTQYF.